The next 28 T cell receptor beta chains were all read from a single sample in a study of graft-versus-host responses after intestinal transplantation. Repertoires were generated with immunoSEQ multiplex PCR, while TCRdb's copy carries only in-frame clones and drops some. The sample carries tens of thousands of clones, roughly 89% recorded once. Source: PBMCs, taken 26 days after transplant. The receptor set was obtained from a human patient who received an intestinal transplant, so some T cells may come from the graft donor.

The chain recombines TRBV5-6 with TRBJ2-7; no clear D. The CDR3 is made up of 12 amino acids. Germline V gives CDR1 SGHDT, CDR2 YYEEEE. Trimming cost V 1 base and J 3 bases, with 5 bases left between them. As DNA, the CDR3 is TGTGCCAGCAGCTTGTTGAGCTACGAGCAGTACTTC. Protein product: CASSLLSYEQYF.

J is TRBJ1-6 and V is TRBV11-2; D possibly corresponds to TRBD1 (5 bases). This CDR3 has 13 amino acids. Germline V gives CDR1 SGHAT, CDR2 FQNNGV. V lost 3 bases, J lost 6 bases, and 6 bases lay in between. The CDR3 DNA reads TGTGCCAGCAGCTTTGGGGCTAATTCACCCCTCCACTTT. Translated: CASSFGANSPLHF.

In this sample, this clone turned up once. J is TRBJ1-1 and V is TRBV9; TRBD1 agrees at 7 bases. Germline V gives CDR1 SGDLS, CDR2 YYNGEE. The J segment lost 3 bases and the V segment lost 3 bases, leaving 2 bases of the junction unmatched. This CDR3 has 13 amino acids. The CDR3 protein is CASSAGTDTEAFF. In DNA form, the CDR3 reads TGTGCCAGCAGCGCAGGGACAGACACTGAAGCTTTCTTT.

The rearrangement links TRBV28 to TRBJ2-3, with D perhaps TRBD2 (6 bases). The germline CDR1 and CDR2 sequences are MDHEN and SYDVKM. The CDR3 totals 14 residues. V lost 5 bases and J 0 bases, leaving 9 bases between the germline ends. The CDR3 sequence is CASSAGFSTDTQYF. DNA for the CDR3: TGTGCCAGCAGTGCGGGATTTAGCACAGATACGCAGTATTTT.

The V call is TRBV28, the J call TRBJ1-1; 8 bases fit TRBD1. V was pared by 7 bases and J by 10 bases, with 11 bases of the junction left unmatched. This CDR3 comprises 13 residues. The germline gives CDR1 MDHEN, CDR2 SYDVKM. This CDR3 is CASTLLPTGAAFF. The CDR3, as DNA: TGTGCCAGCACCTTACTACCGACAGGGGCAGCTTTCTTT.

In DNA form, the CDR3 reads TGTGCCAGCAGCCCCGGACTAGCGGGGCACTACGAGCAGTACTTC. Its protein is CASSPGLAGHYEQYF. This chain connects TRBV7-2 to TRBJ2-7; 12 bases align to TRBD2. The CDR3 has 15 residues. With 5 bases clipped from V and 3 bases from J, the junction kept 5 bases outside the gene matches. Germline loops: CDR1 SGHTA, CDR2 FQGNSA.

The chain links TRBV29-1 to TRBJ2-7; a possible D gene is TRBD1 (5 bases). The CDR3 is made up of 11 amino acids. The germline V gene has CDR1 SQVTM and CDR2 ANQGSEA. Trimming left V 2 bases short and J 6 bases short, with 8 bases between. The DNA of the CDR3 is TGCAGCGTTGAAATAAGGGGCGAGCAGTACGTC. As protein: CSVEIRGEQYV.

V and J are TRBV27 and TRBJ1-5; no definite D call. Trimming removed 8 bases at V and 5 bases at J, with 19 bases between. The germline CDR1 and CDR2 sequences are MNHEY and SMNVEV (reference sequence). The CDR3 totals 15 residues. CDR3 sequence reads: CASALGPGIYQPQHF. CDR3 in DNA: TGTGCCAGCGCCCTAGGACCGGGGATTTATCAGCCCCAGCATTTT.

This chain joins TRBV2 and TRBJ2-7; tentative D call: TRBD1 (5 bases). The V gene's germline CDR1 is SNHLY and CDR2 FYNNEI. The length of the CDR3 is 13 residues. Trimming took 4 bases from V and 4 from J, leaving 11 bases between them. The CDR3 DNA follows: TGTGCCAGCAGTGTAGTGACAGTATACGAGCAGTACTTC. The encoded protein is CASSVVTVYEQYF.

This chain connects TRBV28 to TRBJ1-2, with a weak D call TRBD1 (5 bases). V dropped 3 bases and J dropped 4 bases, with 12 bases sitting between them. Germline CDR1 is MDHEN and CDR2 is SYDVKM. CDR3 length: 14 amino acids. This CDR3 reads CASSLGEVLYGYTF. CDR3 coding DNA: TGTGCCAGCAGTTTGGGGGAGGTCCTCTATGGCTACACCTTC.

This clone was picked up one time. The rearrangement links TRBV7-2 to TRBJ1-1; D is unclear. Germline CDR1 is SGHTA and CDR2 is FQGNSA. V lost 2 bases to trimming and J lost 0 bases, with 7 bases between them. The CDR3 is made up of 14 amino acids. The CDR3 is CASSLLGMNTEAFF. As DNA, the CDR3 is TGTGCCAGCAGCTTATTGGGCATGAACACTGAAGCTTTCTTT.

The gene calls are TRBV29-1 and TRBJ2-1; 12 nucleotides line up with TRBD2. The V gene end was trimmed by 5 bases and the J gene end by 5 bases; junction bases not matched to a gene: 4. The germline V gene has CDR1 SQVTM and CDR2 ANQGSEA. The CDR3 consists of 14 residues. CDR3 in amino acids: CSVTPSGGDNEQFF. The CDR3 DNA reads as TGCAGCGTTACCCCTAGCGGGGGGGACAATGAGCAGTTCTTC.

V usage is TRBV19 and J usage is TRBJ2-7, with a tentative D call TRBD2 (6 bases). CDR3 length: 12 residues. V was pared by 3 bases and J by 4 bases, with 7 bases between. Germline V gives CDR1 LNHDA, CDR2 SQIVND (reference sequence). The CDR3 DNA reads TGTGCCAGTAGTATGGGGACTTACGAGCAGTACTTC. Amino acids: CASSMGTYEQYF. The variable domain in full, completed from reference TRBV19 and TRBJ2-7, reads DGGITQSPKYLFRKEGQNVTLSCEQNLNHDAMYWYRQDPGQGLRLIYYSQIVNDFQKGDIAEGYSVSREKKESFPLTVTSAQKNPTAFYLCASSMGTYEQYFGPGTRLTVT.

The chain links TRBV2 to TRBJ2-7, with D uncertain. Trimming cost V 6 bases and J 5 bases, with 11 bases left between them. The V gene's germline CDR1 is SNHLY and CDR2 FYNNEI. The CDR3 loop spans 12 amino acids. The CDR3 sequence is CASSEEPHEQYF. CDR3 sequence (DNA): TGTGCCAGCAGCGAGGAACCCCACGAGCAGTACTTC.

V and J are TRBV28 and TRBJ2-1, with TRBD2 as a possible D gene (6 bases). Germline CDR1 MDHEN, CDR2 SYDVKM. V was clipped by 4 bases and J by 15 bases, with 16 bases between them. The length of the CDR3 is 12 residues. The CDR3 DNA is TGTGCCAGCAGTTCCCCGTCAGGAGGGCGGTTCTTC. Its translation: CASSSPSGGRFF.

J is TRBJ2-7 and V is TRBV5-4; TRBD2 is a possible D gene (6 bases). Trimming removed 0 bases from V and 6 bases from J, with 13 bases in between. The CDR3 has 14 amino acids. Per germline, CDR1 SGHNT and CDR2 YYREEE (reference sequence). This CDR3 reads CASSLEAGTLEQYF. The CDR3 coding sequence is TGTGCCAGCAGCTTGGAGGCGGGAACCCTCGAGCAGTACTTC.

The chain has TRBV6-1 and TRBJ2-1; D is possibly TRBD1 (6 bases). Germline values: CDR1 MNHNS, CDR2 SASEGT. Trimming removed 3 bases at V and 7 bases at J, with 16 bases between. CDR3 length: 15 residues. The DNA of the CDR3 is TGTGCCAGCAGTGAGTTGACAGGTTCAGGAAATGAGCAGTTCTTC. The encoded protein is CASSELTGSGNEQFF.

The rearrangement joins TRBV4-1 to TRBJ2-7; perhaps TRBD2 as D (6 bases). The CDR3 covers 14 residues. Germline assignment: CDR1 MGHRA and CDR2 YSYEKL. V gave up 4 bases and J gave up 5 bases, with 15 bases separating them. The CDR3 reads CASSPSEGSHEQYF. The CDR3 DNA is TGCGCCAGCAGCCCCTCGGAGGGTTCCCACGAGCAGTACTTC.

J is TRBJ2-1 and V is TRBV13, with 10 bases lining up with TRBD2. The CDR3 runs to 15 residues. The V and J ends lost 2 bases and 7 bases, in that order; junction bases with no gene match: 5. Germline V gene lookup returns CDR1 PRHDT and CDR2 FYEKMQ (reference sequence). CDR3 sequence reads: CASSLSGGARNEQFF. The CDR3 nucleotides are TGTGCCAGCAGCTTAAGCGGGGGGGCCCGGAATGAGCAGTTCTTC.

V and J are TRBV27 and TRBJ2-7; D may be TRBD1 (6 bases). Germline CDR1 reads MNHEY; CDR2 reads SMNVEV (reference sequence). The CDR3 has 14 residues. Trimming took off 2 bases at V and 3 bases at J, with 11 bases between the two ends. Written as DNA, the CDR3 is TGTGCCAGCAGTTTAAGGGGGAGCCTCTACGAGCAGTACTTC. Protein sequence: CASSLRGSLYEQYF.

V is TRBV18 and J is TRBJ2-1, with D possibly TRBD2 on 6 matching bases. Germline V gene data show CDR1 as KGHSH and CDR2 as LQKENI. The CDR3 totals 16 residues. The V gene lost 6 bases and the J gene lost 1 base, with 16 bases spanning the gap. The CDR3 DNA is TGTGCCAGCTCGCGACCAAGGAGGGTTTCCTACAATGAGCAGTTCTTC. Its translation is CASSRPRRVSYNEQFF. The variable domain in full, completed from reference TRBV18 and TRBJ2-1, reads NAGVMQNPRHLVRRRGQEARLRCSPMKGHSHVYWYRQLPEEGLKFMVYLQKENIIDESGMPKERFSAEFPKEGPSILRIQQVVRGDSAAYFCASSRPRRVSYNEQFFGPGTRLTVL.

The chain combines TRBV6-1 with TRBJ2-2, with a possible D match to TRBD2 (6 bases). The CDR3 has 14 residues. Deletions cut 3 bases from V and 12 bases from J, with 17 bases between. Germline V CDR1 and CDR2: MNHNS, SASEGT. CDR3 sequence reads: CASSEGGESGQLFF. In DNA form, the CDR3 reads TGTGCCAGCAGTGAGGGGGGAGAAAGTGGGCAGCTGTTTTTT.

V usage is TRBV11-2 and J usage is TRBJ1-4; D ambiguous. V lost 4 bases to trimming and J lost 0 bases, with 12 bases between them. The germline V gene has CDR1 SGHAT and CDR2 FQNNGV. The CDR3 extends over 16 amino acids. The CDR3 bases are TGTGCCAGCAGCTCCTTTCCACCTACAACTAATGAAAAACTGTTTTTT. Translation gives CASSSFPPTTNEKLFF.

V gene TRBV15 combines with J gene TRBJ1-1; 7 nucleotides align to TRBD1. CDR3 length equals 12 residues. Germline V CDR1 and CDR2: LNHNV, YYDKDF (reference sequence). V lost 8 bases to trimming and J lost 7 bases; unmatched junction nucleotides: 7. CDR3: CATGAGGGEAFF. CDR3 sequence (DNA): TGTGCCACCGGGGCAGGGGGTGGTGAAGCTTTCTTT.

This clone turned up a few times. This chain uses TRBV7-8 with TRBJ2-7; TRBD2 agrees at 7 bases. There are 14 residues in the CDR3. V shed 1 base, J shed 2 bases, and the junction held 2 bases outside the gene matches. Per germline, CDR1 SGHVS and CDR2 FQNEAQ. This CDR3 reads CASSLGDYAYEQYF. The CDR3 DNA reads as TGTGCCAGCAGCTTAGGGGACTACGCCTACGAGCAGTACTTC.

J is TRBJ2-7 and V is TRBV11-2; 9 positions match TRBD1. Germline CDR1 and CDR2: SGHAT and FQNNGV. The CDR3 covers 16 residues. V shed 1 base, J shed 2 bases, and the junction held 6 bases outside the gene matches. The CDR3 reads CASSLADRGLPYEQYF. The CDR3, as DNA: TGTGCCAGCAGCTTAGCAGACAGGGGGTTGCCCTACGAGCAGTACTTC.

The chain is built from TRBV6-5 and TRBJ2-3; 8 nucleotides agree with TRBD1. Per germline, CDR1 MNHEY and CDR2 SVGAGI. Trimming took 5 bases from V and 1 from J; bases not matched to a gene: 5. This CDR3 is built from 15 residues. CDR3 amino acids: CASSIRDRRTDTQYF. CDR3 in DNA: TGTGCCAGCAGTATCAGGGACAGGCGCACAGATACGCAGTATTTT.

The rearrangement joins TRBV2 to TRBJ2-7; possible D gene TRBD2, 6 bases. The CDR3 totals 16 residues. Between the trimmed V and J ends, which lost 1 base and 2 bases, there was a span of 15 bases. The germline V gene has CDR1 SNHLY and CDR2 FYNNEI. CDR3 sequence reads: CASSEGTGLNPYEQYV. DNA of the CDR3: TGTGCCAGCAGTGAAGGAACCGGACTAAACCCCTACGAGCAGTACGTC.